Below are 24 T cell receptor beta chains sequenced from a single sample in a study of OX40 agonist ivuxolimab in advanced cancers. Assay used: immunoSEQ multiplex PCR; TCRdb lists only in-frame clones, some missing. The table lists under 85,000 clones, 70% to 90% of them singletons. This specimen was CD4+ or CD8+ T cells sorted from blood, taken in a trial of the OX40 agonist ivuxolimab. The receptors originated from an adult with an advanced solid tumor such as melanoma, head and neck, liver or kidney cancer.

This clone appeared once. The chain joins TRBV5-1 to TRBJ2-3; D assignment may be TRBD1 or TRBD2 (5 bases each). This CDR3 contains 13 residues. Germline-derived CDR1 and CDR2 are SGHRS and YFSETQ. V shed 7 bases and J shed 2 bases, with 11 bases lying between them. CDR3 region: CASRGADTDTQYF. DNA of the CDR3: TGCGCCAGCCGGGGCGCGGACACAGATACGCAGTATTTT.

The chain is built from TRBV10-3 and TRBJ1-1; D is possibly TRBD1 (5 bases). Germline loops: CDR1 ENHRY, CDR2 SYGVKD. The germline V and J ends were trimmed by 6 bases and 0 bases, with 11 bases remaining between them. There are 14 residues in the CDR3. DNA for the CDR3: TGTGCCATCAGACGAGACAGTATGAACACTGAAGCTTTCTTT. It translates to CAIRRDSMNTEAFF.

CDR3 protein: CASSLPSGTNTDTQYF. The CDR3 coding sequence is TGTGCCAGCAGCTTGCCCTCCGGGACGAACACAGATACGCAGTATTTT. This chain joins TRBV5-4 and TRBJ2-3; the D gene could be TRBD1 or TRBD2 (5 bases each). V dropped 1 base and J dropped 2 bases, with 14 bases sitting between them. Germline loops: CDR1 SGHNT, CDR2 YYREEE (reference sequence). This CDR3 contains 16 residues.

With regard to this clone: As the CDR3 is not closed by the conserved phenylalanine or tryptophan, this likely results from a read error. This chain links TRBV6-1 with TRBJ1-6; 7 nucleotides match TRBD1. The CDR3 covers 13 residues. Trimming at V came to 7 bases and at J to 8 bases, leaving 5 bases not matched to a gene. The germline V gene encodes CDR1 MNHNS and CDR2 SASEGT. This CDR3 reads CASTDRADSPLHL. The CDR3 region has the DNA TGTGCCAGCACCGACAGGGCTGATTCACCCCTCCACCTT.

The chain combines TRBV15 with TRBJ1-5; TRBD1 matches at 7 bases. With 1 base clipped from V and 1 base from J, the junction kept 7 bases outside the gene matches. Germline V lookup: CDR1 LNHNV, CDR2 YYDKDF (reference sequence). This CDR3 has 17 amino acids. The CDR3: CATSRGGTEPSNQPQHF. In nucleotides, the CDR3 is TGTGCCACCAGCAGAGGGGGGACAGAACCCAGCAATCAGCCCCAGCATTTT.

The CDR3 DNA follows: TGTGCCAGCAGCGGGGACAGGGATCAGCCCCAGCATTTT. This codes for CASSGDRDQPQHF. The chain links TRBV5-4 to TRBJ1-5; 9 bases are shared with TRBD1. With 4 bases clipped from V and 5 bases from J, the junction kept 1 base outside the gene matches. The CDR3 extends over 13 amino acids. Germline-derived CDR1 and CDR2 are SGHNT and YYREEE (reference sequence).

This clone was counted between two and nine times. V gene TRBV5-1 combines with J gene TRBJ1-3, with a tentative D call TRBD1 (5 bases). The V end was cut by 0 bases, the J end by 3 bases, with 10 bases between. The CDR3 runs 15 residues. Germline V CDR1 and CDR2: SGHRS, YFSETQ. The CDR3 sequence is CASSLDWGSGNTIYF. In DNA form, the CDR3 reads TGCGCCAGCAGCTTGGATTGGGGGAGTGGAAACACCATATATTTT.

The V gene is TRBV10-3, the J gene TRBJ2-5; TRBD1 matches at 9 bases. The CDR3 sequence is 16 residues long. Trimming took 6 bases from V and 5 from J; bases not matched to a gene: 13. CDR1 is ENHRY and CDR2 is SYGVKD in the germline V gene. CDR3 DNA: TGTGCCATCAGGGGGGACAGGGTCACTCCGAGGGAGACCCAGTACTTC. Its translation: CAIRGDRVTPRETQYF.

CDR3 in amino acids: CASSLGRVGEKLFF. The CDR3 DNA reads TGTGCCAGCAGCTTGGGCAGGGTGGGGGAAAAACTGTTTTTT. This chain connects TRBV7-2 to TRBJ1-4, with D tentatively TRBD1 (5 bases). Germline V gene lookup returns CDR1 SGHTA and CDR2 FQGNSA. The CDR3 is 14 amino acids. The ends were cut back, 3 bases at V and 8 bases at J, with 13 bases in the middle.

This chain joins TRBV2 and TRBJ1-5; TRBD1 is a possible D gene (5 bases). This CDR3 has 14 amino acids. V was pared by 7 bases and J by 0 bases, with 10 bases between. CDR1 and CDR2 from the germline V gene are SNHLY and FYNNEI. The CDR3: CASNGQNSNQPQHF. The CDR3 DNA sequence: TGTGCCAGCAACGGACAAAATAGCAATCAGCCCCAGCATTTT.

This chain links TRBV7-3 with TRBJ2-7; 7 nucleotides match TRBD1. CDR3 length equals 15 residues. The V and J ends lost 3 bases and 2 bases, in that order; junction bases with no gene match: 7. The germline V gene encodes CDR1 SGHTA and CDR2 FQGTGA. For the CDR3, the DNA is TGTGCCAGCAGCTTCGGACAGGCCCCCACCTACGAGCAGTACTTC. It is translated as CASSFGQAPTYEQYF.

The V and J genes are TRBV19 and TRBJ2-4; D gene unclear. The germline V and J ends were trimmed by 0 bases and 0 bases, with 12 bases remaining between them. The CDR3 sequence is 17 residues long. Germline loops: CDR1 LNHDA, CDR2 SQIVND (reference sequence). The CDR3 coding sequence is TGTGCCAGTAGTATAGATCTTTGGAATCTAGCCAAAAACATTCAGTACTTC. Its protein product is CASSIDLWNLAKNIQYF.

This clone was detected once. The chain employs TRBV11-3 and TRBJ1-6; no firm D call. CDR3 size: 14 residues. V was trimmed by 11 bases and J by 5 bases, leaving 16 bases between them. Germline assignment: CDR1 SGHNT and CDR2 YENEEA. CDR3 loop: CAFQAGVNNSPLHF. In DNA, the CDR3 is TGTGCCTTTCAGGCGGGAGTCAATAATTCACCCCTCCACTTT.

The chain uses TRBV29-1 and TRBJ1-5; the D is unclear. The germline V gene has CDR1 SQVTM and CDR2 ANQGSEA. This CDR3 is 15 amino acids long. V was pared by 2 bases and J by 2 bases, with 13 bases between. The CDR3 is CSVELESQRNQPQHF. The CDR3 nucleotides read TGCAGCGTTGAATTGGAATCCCAGCGCAATCAGCCCCAGCATTTT.

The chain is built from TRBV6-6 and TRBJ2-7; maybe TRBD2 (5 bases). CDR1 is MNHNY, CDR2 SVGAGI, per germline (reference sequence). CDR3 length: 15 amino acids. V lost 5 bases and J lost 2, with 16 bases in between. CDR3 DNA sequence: TGTGCCAGCAGTCGGCGGAGCGGAGGTGCCTACGAGCAGTACTTC. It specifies CASSRRSGGAYEQYF.

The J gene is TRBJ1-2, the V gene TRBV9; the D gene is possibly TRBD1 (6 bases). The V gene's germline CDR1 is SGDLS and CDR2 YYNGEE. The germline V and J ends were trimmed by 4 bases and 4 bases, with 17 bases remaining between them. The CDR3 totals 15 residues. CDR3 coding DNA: TGTGCCAGCAGCCCCCAACCGACGGACAGCTATGGCTACACCTTC. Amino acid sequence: CASSPQPTDSYGYTF.

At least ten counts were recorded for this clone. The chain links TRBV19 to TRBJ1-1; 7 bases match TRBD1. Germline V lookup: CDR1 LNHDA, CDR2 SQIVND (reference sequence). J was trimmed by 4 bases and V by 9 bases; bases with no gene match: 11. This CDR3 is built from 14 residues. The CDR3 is CASRTGPGITEAFF. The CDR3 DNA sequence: TGTGCCAGCCGGACAGGCCCGGGTATCACTGAAGCTTTCTTT.

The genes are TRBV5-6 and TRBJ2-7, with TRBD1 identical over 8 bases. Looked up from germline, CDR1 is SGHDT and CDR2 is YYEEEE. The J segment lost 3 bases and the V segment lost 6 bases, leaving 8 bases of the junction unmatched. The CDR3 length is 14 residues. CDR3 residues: CASTGGQVLYEQYF. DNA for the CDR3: TGTGCCAGCACCGGGGGACAGGTCCTCTACGAGCAGTACTTC.

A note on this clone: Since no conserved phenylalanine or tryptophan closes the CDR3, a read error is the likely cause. CDR3 sequence (DNA): TGTGCCAGCAGTGGGGGACAGGGCGGTTCACCCCTCCACCTT. Translated: CASSGGQGGSPLHL. The chain is built from TRBV2 and TRBJ1-6; 9 bases match TRBD1. J was trimmed by 9 bases and V by 4 bases; bases with no gene match: 4. Looked up from germline, CDR1 is SNHLY and CDR2 is FYNNEI. The CDR3 extends over 14 amino acids.

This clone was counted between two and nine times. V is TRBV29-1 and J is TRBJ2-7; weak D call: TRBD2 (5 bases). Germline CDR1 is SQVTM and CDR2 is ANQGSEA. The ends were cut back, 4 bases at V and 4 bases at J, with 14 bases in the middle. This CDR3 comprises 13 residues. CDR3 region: CSVVVPSGYEQYF. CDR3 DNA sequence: TGCAGCGTTGTAGTCCCCTCGGGGTACGAGCAGTACTTC.

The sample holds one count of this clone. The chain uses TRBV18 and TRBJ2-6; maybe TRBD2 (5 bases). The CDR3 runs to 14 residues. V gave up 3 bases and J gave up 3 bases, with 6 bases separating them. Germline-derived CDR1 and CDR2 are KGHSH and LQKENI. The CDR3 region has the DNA TGTGCCAGCTCACCCGGGGTTGGGGCCAACGTCCTGACTTTC. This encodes CASSPGVGANVLTF. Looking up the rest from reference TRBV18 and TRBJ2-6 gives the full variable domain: NAGVMQNPRHLVRRRGQEARLRCSPMKGHSHVYWYRQLPEEGLKFMVYLQKENIIDESGMPKERFSAEFPKEGPSILRIQQVVRGDSAAYFCASSPGVGANVLTFGAGSRLTVL.

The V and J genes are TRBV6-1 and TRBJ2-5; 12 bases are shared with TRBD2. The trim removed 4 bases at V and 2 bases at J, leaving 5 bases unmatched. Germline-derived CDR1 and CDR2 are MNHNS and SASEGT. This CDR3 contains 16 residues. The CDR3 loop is CASSALLAGGQETQYF. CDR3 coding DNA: TGTGCCAGCAGTGCGCTTCTAGCGGGGGGGCAAGAGACCCAGTACTTC.

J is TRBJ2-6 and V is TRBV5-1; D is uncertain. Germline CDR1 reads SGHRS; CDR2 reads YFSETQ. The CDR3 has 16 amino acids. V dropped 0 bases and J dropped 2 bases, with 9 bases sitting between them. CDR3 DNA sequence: TGCGCCAGCAGCTTGGAGGCCGGCCCTGGGGCCAACGTCCTGACTTTC. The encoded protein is CASSLEAGPGANVLTF.

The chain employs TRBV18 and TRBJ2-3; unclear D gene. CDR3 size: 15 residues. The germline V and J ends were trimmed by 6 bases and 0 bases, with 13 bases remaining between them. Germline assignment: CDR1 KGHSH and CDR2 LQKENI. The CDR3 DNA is TGTGCCAGCTCCTCAGTAAACCCTAGCACAGATACGCAGTATTTT. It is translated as CASSSVNPSTDTQYF.